The 24 T cell receptor beta chains presented below share a single source sample, sequenced in a study of control samples from healthy donors and cancer patients. Data came from immunoSEQ multiplex PCR; TCRdb stores just in-frame clones and leaves some out. The repertoire holds approximately 160,000 clones, with 94% as singletons. Sequences were obtained from blood. Receptor source: a woman aged 18-29 years in good health.

The chain has TRBV2 and TRBJ2-7; D might be TRBD1 (6 bases). Looked up from germline, CDR1 is SNHLY and CDR2 is FYNNEI. The germline V and J ends were trimmed by 8 bases and 1 base, with 15 bases remaining between them. The CDR3 loop spans 14 amino acids. Here the CDR3 DNA reads TGTGCCAGCTTGGGGGCCCCTTCATCCTACGAGCAGTACTTC. It specifies CASLGAPSSYEQYF.

The rearrangement links TRBV6-5 to TRBJ1-2, with 7 bases that match TRBD1. Germline CDR1 and CDR2: MNHEY and SVGAGI. The V segment lost 4 bases and the J segment 4 bases; nucleotides outside the gene matches: 3. The CDR3 totals 13 residues. The DNA for the CDR3 is TGTGCCAGCAGTTCGACAGGGTCCTATGGCTACACCTTC. It yields the protein CASSSTGSYGYTF.

The chain joins TRBV5-8 to TRBJ2-7; D uncertain. The germline gives CDR1 SGHTS, CDR2 YDEGEE. The CDR3 runs to 14 residues. Between the trimmed V and J ends, which lost 5 bases and 0 bases, there was a span of 12 bases. CDR3 sequence reads: CASSRTASSYEQYF. Here the CDR3 DNA reads TGTGCCAGCAGTCGGACCGCGAGCTCCTACGAGCAGTACTTC.

V and J are TRBV5-6 and TRBJ1-2; D ambiguous. CDR3 length: 12 amino acids. Per germline, CDR1 SGHDT and CDR2 YYEEEE. Trimming stripped 2 bases from V and 6 bases from J, with 8 bases between. The CDR3: CASSFRGNGYTF. CDR3 bases: TGTGCCAGCAGCTTCAGAGGGAATGGCTACACCTTC. Variable domain in full (rest from reference TRBV5-6 and TRBJ1-2): DAGVTQSPTHLIKTRGQQVTLRCSPKSGHDTVSWYQQALGQGPQFIFQYYEEEERQRGNFPDRFSGHQFPNYSSELNVNALLLGDSALYLCASSFRGNGYTFGSGTRLTVV.

The chain carries TRBV7-2 and TRBJ2-3; TRBD2 agrees at 10 bases. Trimming cost V 3 bases and J 6 bases; bases outside gene matches: 9. The germline V gene has CDR1 SGHTA and CDR2 FQGNSA. This CDR3 comprises 16 residues. The CDR3 nucleotides are TGTGCCAGCAGCTTCCTAAGCGGGAGGGACGCCGATACGCAGTATTTT. Translated, it gives CASSFLSGRDADTQYF.

CDR3 loop: CASSLLTGRGTEAFF. CDR3 nucleotides: TGTGCCAGCAGCTTACTGACGGGGAGAGGGACTGAAGCTTTCTTT. The chain employs TRBV11-3 and TRBJ1-1; the D is unclear. CDR3 length: 15 residues. V was pared by 2 bases and J by 5 bases, with 15 bases between. Germline CDR1 reads SGHNT; CDR2 reads YENEEA.

This chain connects TRBV7-2 to TRBJ1-1; D call uncertain. Trimming pared 4 bases from V and 0 bases from J, leaving 9 bases between. The CDR3 covers 14 residues. Per the germline V gene, CDR1 is SGHTA and CDR2 is FQGNSA. The CDR3 region is CASSYGLLNTEAFF. In nucleotides, the CDR3 is TGTGCCAGCAGCTACGGACTGCTGAACACTGAAGCTTTCTTT.

The rearrangement uses TRBV11-2 and TRBJ2-7, with D possibly matching TRBD2 (5 bases). The CDR3 consists of 14 residues. The V gene lost 5 bases and the J gene lost 2 bases, with 13 bases spanning the gap. Germline V lookup: CDR1 SGHAT, CDR2 FQNNGV. The CDR3 nucleotides read TGTGCCAGCAGCCAAAGATTGGAGGCCTACGAGCAGTACTTC. This codes for CASSQRLEAYEQYF.

The chain combines TRBV4-2 with TRBJ1-1, with D perhaps TRBD1 (5 bases). The germline CDR1 and CDR2 sequences are LGHNA and YNFKEQ. V gave up 0 bases and J gave up 7 bases, with 18 bases separating them. CDR3 length equals 16 residues. The CDR3 protein is CASSQDYLGGEGEAFF. For the CDR3, the DNA is TGTGCCAGCAGCCAAGACTACCTGGGGGGAGAGGGTGAAGCTTTCTTT.

The genes are TRBV7-2 and TRBJ2-3, with D perhaps TRBD2 (5 bases). Between the trimmed V and J ends, which lost 4 bases and 6 bases, there was a span of 11 bases. Germline V gene data show CDR1 as SGHTA and CDR2 as FQGNSA. This CDR3 has 13 residues. The CDR3 DNA sequence: TGTGCCAGCAGCTCCAATCGAGGGGATACGCAGTATTTT. Amino acids: CASSSNRGDTQYF.

A few counts support this clone. J is TRBJ2-7 and V is TRBV5-4; D call uncertain. The V end was cut by 1 base, the J end by 3 bases, with 8 bases between. Germline lookup yields CDR1 SGHNT and CDR2 YYREEE (reference sequence). CDR3 length: 13 amino acids. CDR3 residues: CASSLSNGYEQYF. In DNA, the CDR3 is TGTGCCAGCAGCTTGAGTAACGGCTACGAGCAGTACTTC.

V is TRBV3-1 (or the pseudogene TRBV3-2) and J is TRBJ2-2; 9 bases match TRBD1. The CDR3 sequence is 15 residues long. Germline V gives CDR1 LGHDT, CDR2 YNNKEL (reference sequence). J was trimmed by 12 bases and V by 2 bases; bases with no gene match: 10. In DNA form, the CDR3 reads TGTGCCAGCAGCCAATTACCCCCGGGACAGGGAAAGCTGTTTTTT. It encodes CASSQLPPGQGKLFF.

This chain links TRBV19 with TRBJ1-5, with a possible D match to TRBD1 (5 bases). The CDR3 consists of 15 residues. Germline CDR1 reads LNHDA; CDR2 reads SQIVND (reference sequence). The V end lost 11 bases, the J end lost 0 bases, and 17 bases lay between the germline ends. CDR3 loop: CAGGPQGNSNQPQHF. In DNA form, the CDR3 reads TGTGCCGGGGGACCGCAGGGAAATAGCAATCAGCCCCAGCATTTT.

J is TRBJ2-7 and V is TRBV29-1; D unresolved. The length of the CDR3 is 11 residues. Germline CDR1 SQVTM, CDR2 ANQGSEA. V gave up 8 bases and J gave up 6 bases, with 14 bases separating them. The CDR3, as DNA: TGCAGCATTGCCGACATAAGCGAGCAGTACTTC. It is translated as CSIADISEQYF.

This clone was observed a handful of times. The CDR3 DNA reads TGCAGCGTTCGACAGGGAGGAGAGACCCAGTACTTC. Encoded protein: CSVRQGGETQYF. This chain uses TRBV29-1 with TRBJ2-5; TRBD1 is a possible D gene (7 bases). V was pared by 5 bases and J by 4 bases, with 11 bases between. Germline CDR1 is SQVTM and CDR2 is ANQGSEA. The CDR3 contains 12 residues. Complete variable domain (other parts from reference TRBV29-1 and TRBJ2-5): SAVISQKPSRDICQRGTSLTIQCQVDSQVTMMFWYRQQPGQSLTLIATANQGSEATYESGFVIDKFPISRPNLTFSTLTVSNMSPEDSSIYLCSVRQGGETQYFGPGTRLLVL.

The rearrangement links TRBV6-5 to TRBJ1-1, with a tentative D call TRBD1 (6 bases). The CDR3 length is 13 residues. Germline CDR1 and CDR2: MNHEY and SVGAGI. The ends were cut back, 6 bases at V and 4 bases at J, with 12 bases in the middle. The CDR3 reads CASSPGQITEAFF. In nucleotides, the CDR3 is TGTGCCAGCAGCCCGGGACAAATCACTGAAGCTTTCTTT.

This sequence joins TRBV18 and TRBJ1-2, with a weak D call TRBD1 (5 bases). The CDR3 covers 14 residues. V lost 6 bases, J lost 2 bases, and 13 bases lay in between. Germline lookup yields CDR1 KGHSH and CDR2 LQKENI. The CDR3 sequence is CASSYPRQNYGYTF. The CDR3 nucleotides read TGTGCCAGCTCTTATCCCAGACAGAACTATGGCTACACCTTC. The variable domain in full, completed from reference TRBV18 and TRBJ1-2, reads NAGVMQNPRHLVRRRGQEARLRCSPMKGHSHVYWYRQLPEEGLKFMVYLQKENIIDESGMPKERFSAEFPKEGPSILRIQQVVRGDSAAYFCASSYPRQNYGYTFGSGTRLTVV.

This chain links TRBV7-2 with TRBJ1-4; D unclear. Germline-derived CDR1 and CDR2 are SGHTA and FQGNSA. This CDR3 region has 13 residues. The V end lost 7 bases, the J end lost 7 bases, and 13 bases lay between the germline ends. The CDR3 region has the DNA TGTGCCAGCACCCTCCTAGGACGTGAAAAACTGTTTTTT. As protein: CASTLLGREKLFF.

The rearrangement links TRBV25-1 to TRBJ2-7; the match to TRBD1 covers 9 bases. Germline CDR1 reads MGHDK; CDR2 reads SYGVNS. V trimming: 1 base; J trimming: 5 bases; junction bases outside the gene matches: 3. The CDR3 consists of 14 residues. CDR3 protein: CASSEWDRANEQYF. CDR3 coding DNA: TGTGCCAGCAGTGAATGGGACAGGGCGAACGAGCAGTACTTC.

A note on this clone: Different DNA sequences within this sample yield the same CDR3. V and J are TRBV20-1 and TRBJ1-1; no clear D. V was pared by 5 bases and J by 2 bases, with 6 bases between. CDR3 size: 11 residues. CDR1 is DFQATT and CDR2 is SNEGSKA in the germline V gene (reference sequence). This CDR3 reads CSASSNTEAFF. The CDR3 nucleotides read TGCAGTGCTTCTTCTAACACTGAAGCTTTCTTT.

This clone was observed a single time. V is TRBV7-9 and J is TRBJ1-1, with unresolved D. Trimming shortened V by 6 bases and J by 5 bases, and 7 bases separated the two germline ends. The germline gives CDR1 SEHNR, CDR2 FQNEAQ (reference sequence). The length of the CDR3 is 11 residues. CDR3 amino acids: CASRLGTEAFF. CDR3 bases: TGTGCCAGCAGACTCGGAACTGAAGCTTTCTTT.

V is TRBV6-5 and J is TRBJ1-4; D gene unclear. The CDR3 is 14 amino acids. V was pared by 0 bases and J by 8 bases, with 10 bases between. Germline values: CDR1 MNHEY, CDR2 SVGAGI. The CDR3 DNA is TGTGCCAGCAGTTACTCGTTCCTTGGGGAAAAACTGTTTTTT. Its protein product is CASSYSFLGEKLFF.

J is TRBJ1-3 and V is TRBV5-1; no reliable D call. Germline CDR1 reads SGHRS; CDR2 reads YFSETQ. The CDR3 consists of 12 residues. The V end lost 2 bases, the J end lost 2 bases, and 2 bases lay between the germline ends. This CDR3 reads CASSFAGNTIYF. For the CDR3, the DNA is TGCGCCAGCAGCTTTGCTGGAAACACCATATATTTT.

The sample holds one count of this clone. Mismatch with germline at one junction end may stem from a read error. The CDR3 sequence: CVSSQVGLADTQYF. The CDR3 region has the DNA TGTGTCAGCAGCCAAGTTGGACTAGCGGATACGCAGTATTTT. The chain carries TRBV4-2 and TRBJ2-3, with 9 bases fitting TRBD2. CDR3 length equals 14 residues. CDR1 is LGHNA and CDR2 is YNFKEQ in the germline V gene.